This T cell receptor beta chain was recorded in a study of shared clonotypes between healthy human individuals. Some clones are missing from TCRdb's copy, which holds only in-frame ones; the method was immunoSEQ multiplex PCR. The sample contains some 1 million clones, around 75% of which appear only once. The CDR3 contains 14 residues. V was shortened by 3 bases and J by 3 bases, with 11 bases between the two germline ends. Germline CDR1 is SGHRS and CDR2 is YFSETQ. Sequencing was carried out using memory CD4+ T cells sorted from blood. Subset described: CD45RA-negative fraction. The chain carries TRBV5-1 and TRBJ2-3; D is uncertain. This TCR was sampled from a man aged 18 to 30 in good health. The CDR3 spells CASSSGLETDTQYF. The CDR3 DNA sequence: TGCGCCAGCAGCTCCGGCCTTGAAACAGATACGCAGTATTTT.